This entry is about one T cell receptor beta chain. Its binding antigen is unknown. The sample holds no much larger clone one base away, and base qualities are not on file. This entry is derived from a study of OX40 agonist ivuxolimab in advanced cancers. With regard to the full study: Ivuxolimab, which targeted the costimulatory receptor OX40 (CD134), was an agonistic, fully human IgG2 monoclonal antibody. Intravenous ivuxolimab was administered to patients every 2 weeks at six dose levels: 0.01, 0.1, 0.3, 1.5, 3 and 10 mg/kg. Of the roughly 50 dose-escalation patients, hepatocellular carcinoma was present in approximately 20, melanoma in roughly 15, renal cell carcinoma in 9 and head and neck cancer in 9. The dose-escalation cohort was roughly 80% male with a mean age of roughly 60 years, ranging from about 23 to 85. Patients were allowed to have had prior anti-PD-1, anti-PD-L1 or anti-CTLA-4 therapy, and around two fifths of the dose-escalation patients had been treated with checkpoint inhibitors. Partial responses occurred in three dose-escalation patients, of whom one had hepatocellular carcinoma and two had cutaneous melanoma. Peripheral TCRbeta sequencing was intended to test whether TCR sequence diversity was altered and clonal T-cell expansion was caused by ivuxolimab. The paper reports the monotherapy dose-escalation portion (N of about 51 patients) of the phase I ivuxolimab trial. The paper as a whole reports these results and caveats: In the 0.1-3.0 mg/kg groups, partial responders had among the lowest normalized peripheral clonal expansion, particularly in CD8+ T cells. Antigen specificity was not determined for the clonally expanded peripheral T cells. Clonal expansion of both CD4+ and CD8+ blood T cells was observed from baseline to week 6 at doses 0.1 to 3.0 mg/kg. After ivuxolimab, CD8+ T cells had more expanded clones than CD4+ T cells on average. Low levels of normalized T-cell clonal expansion were also shown by some nonresponding patients.

To sequence the TCRbeta CDR3 region, genomic DNA was isolated from the sorted cells. The immunoSEQ Assay was used to sequence the TCRbeta CDR3 regions. Entries here come from immuneACCESS through TCRdb and include only in-frame sequences with V and J called. Some clones fail to appear in such tables; in the studies checked, an unresolved V gene covers under half of the shortfall, and the cause of the remainder is unknown. This sample comprises about 91,000 clones, under 90% of them detected only once. The top ten clonotypes cover about 1.9% of the sample. Patients with a history of autoimmune disease or receiving systemic immunosuppression were excluded from the trial. Peripheral blood for TCR sequencing was collected from all dose cohorts at baseline, on cycle 4 day 1, and on cycle 7 day 1. Samples came from an open-label, multicenter, first-in-human phase I dose-escalation trial of ivuxolimab. The trial enrolled adults with locally advanced or metastatic head and neck squamous cell, hepatocellular, melanoma or renal cell carcinoma. Before TCR sequencing, CD4+ T cells and CD8+ T cells from peripheral blood were sorted into separate populations.

Including cysteine and phenylalanine, the CDR3 has 13 amino acids. CDR3 DNA is the only sequence kept; it has 39 bases, read in frame from the first base. The germline V gene supplies CDR1 SQVTM and CDR2 ANQGSEA. The junction shows trimming of 4 bases on V and 2 bases on J, plus 11 bases between the germline ends. The rearrangement combines TRBV29-1 with TRBJ1-2; the D gene is perhaps TRBD1, on 6 matching bases. Sequencing used CD4+ or CD8+ T cells sorted from blood, obtained in a trial of the OX40 agonist ivuxolimab. The source is an adult with an advanced solid tumor such as melanoma, head and neck, liver or kidney cancer. The CDR3 protein: CSVAQGWNYGYTF. At the DNA level, the sequence is TGCAGCGTTGCGCAGGGGTGGAACTATGGCTACACCTTC.